The 5 T cell receptor beta chains below were found in one sample sequenced in a study of blood T cells in healthy people across ages. A second 7 to 11 cycle PCR used barcoded and J-beta primers. TCRdb passed the 5' RACE reads through MiXCR, listing each CDR3 protein once. The repertoire includes hundreds of thousands of distinct CDR3 sequences, under 35% of them detected once, and 15% to 20% sits in the top ten. The sample consisted of blood. The source of these receptors is a woman of 80 years or more in good health.

This clonotype occurred many times. The rearrangement links TRBV12-3 or TRBV12-4 to TRBJ2-7; D could derive from TRBD1 or TRBD2 (7 bases each). The CDR3 spans 15 residues. Trimming removed 1 base at V and 5 bases at J, with 15 bases between. CDR3 sequence reads: CASSLEGARGNEQYF. The CDR3 DNA sequence: TGTGCCAGCAGTTTAGAGGGGGCGCGGGGGAACGAGCAGTACTTC.

The V and J genes are TRBV7-9 and TRBJ2-4; D is perhaps TRBD1 (6 bases). The DNA end favors TRBJ2-7, so the J call may be wrong. Germline CDR1 SEHNR, CDR2 FQNEAQ (reference sequence). This CDR3 contains 14 residues. CDR3 sequence: CASSLAYRAHEQYF. For the CDR3, the DNA is TGTGCCAGCAGCTTAGCCTACAGGGCCCACGAGCAGTACTTC.

This clonotype was counted ten times or more. The CDR3 protein is CASSRVVAGGYTF. As DNA, the CDR3 is TGCGCCAGCAGCCGAGTGGTAGCCGGTGGCTACACCTTC. The V and J genes are TRBV4-3 and TRBJ1-2; unclear D gene. V was cut by 4 bases and J by 7 bases, with 13 bases left in between. The CDR3 runs to 13 residues. The germline V gene has CDR1 LGHNA and CDR2 YSLEER.

The chain couples TRBV29-1 to TRBJ1-4; tentatively, D is TRBD1 (6 bases). Between the trimmed V and J ends, which lost 2 bases and 0 bases, there was a span of 13 bases. The CDR3 covers 16 residues. The germline CDR1 and CDR2 sequences are SQVTM and ANQGSEA. CDR3 bases: TGCAGCGTTGAATCGTCCAGGGGTCCAACTAATGAAAAACTGTTTTTT. Translating it yields CSVESSRGPTNEKLFF.

In this sample, this clonotype turned up once. An end of the junction does not agree with germline; a read error may underlie this. The V and J genes are TRBV11-2 and TRBJ1-1; D call uncertain. The CDR3 is 14 residues long. The V gene's germline CDR1 is SGHAT and CDR2 FQNNGV. The CDR3 loop is CACSLASGGTEAFF. CDR3 DNA sequence: TGTGCCTGCAGCTTAGCGTCGGGAGGCACTGAAGCTTTCTTT.